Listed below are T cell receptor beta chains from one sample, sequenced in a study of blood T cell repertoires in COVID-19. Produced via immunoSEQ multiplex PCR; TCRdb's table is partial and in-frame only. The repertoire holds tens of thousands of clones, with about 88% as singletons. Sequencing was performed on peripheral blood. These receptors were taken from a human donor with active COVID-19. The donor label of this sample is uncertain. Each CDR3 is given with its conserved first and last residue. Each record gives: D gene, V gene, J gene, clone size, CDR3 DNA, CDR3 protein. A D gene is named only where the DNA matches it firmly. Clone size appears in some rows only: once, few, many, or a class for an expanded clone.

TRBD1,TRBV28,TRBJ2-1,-,TGTGCCAGCAGTAGGACAGGGGAAAGAAATGAGCAGTTCTTC,CASSRTGERNEQFF
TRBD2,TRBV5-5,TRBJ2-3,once,TGTGCCAGCAGGCTAGGAGGGGGACTAGCGGGGTTAGATACGCAGTATTTT,CASRLGGGLAGLDTQYF
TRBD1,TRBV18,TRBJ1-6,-,TGTGCCAGCTCTCCTCCGGGACAGGGTAATTCACCCCTCCACTTT,CASSPPGQGNSPLHF
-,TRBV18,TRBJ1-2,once,TGTGCCAGCTCACCGACGGGAATTGATGGCTACACCTTC,CASSPTGIDGYTF
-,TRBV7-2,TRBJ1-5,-,TGTGCCAGCAGGTTAACAGCCCAACAGCCCCAGCATTTT,CASRLTAQQPQHF
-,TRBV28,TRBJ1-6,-,TGTGCCAGCAGTGTTAGCGAGGGTAACTATTCACCCCTCCACTTT,CASSVSEGNYSPLHF
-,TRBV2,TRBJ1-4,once,TGTGCCAGCGCAAGGGGCGCGGGGGAAAAACTGTTTTTT,CASARGAGEKLFF
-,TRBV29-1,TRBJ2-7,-,TGCAGCGTTGAAGTCCTACTAGAGCAGTACTTC,CSVEVLLEQYF
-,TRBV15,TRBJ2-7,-,TGTGCCACCAGCGACGAGTTCAGGGGGGCGCCGTCCTACGAGCAGTACTTC,CATSDEFRGAPSYEQYF
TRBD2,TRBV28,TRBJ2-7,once,TGTGCCGTCGTAGGGGTAGCGGGAGAGAATGAGCAGTACTTC,CAVVGVAGENEQYF
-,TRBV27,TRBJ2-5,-,TGTGCCAGTTCGATCGGAGAGACCCAGTACTTC,CASSIGETQYF
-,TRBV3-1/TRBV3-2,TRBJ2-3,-,TGTGCCAGCAGCCCCCGTGGAGGGTTGACAGATACGCAGTATTTT,CASSPRGGLTDTQYF
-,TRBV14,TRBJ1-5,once,TGTGCCAGCAGCCAAAACATTGATCAGCCCCAGCATTTT,CASSQNIDQPQHF
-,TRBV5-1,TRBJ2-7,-,TGCGCCAGCAGCTTGGAGTCGGGGTTTCGAGAGCAGTACTTC,CASSLESGFREQYF
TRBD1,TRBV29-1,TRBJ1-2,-,TGCAGCGTGGGGACAGGAGCTAACTATGGCTACACCTTC,CSVGTGANYGYTF
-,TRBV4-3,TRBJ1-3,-,TGCGCCAGCAGCCAAGGAAGGCCGCGGGGCCACTCCTCTGGAAACACCATATATTTT,CASSQGRPRGHSSGNTIYF
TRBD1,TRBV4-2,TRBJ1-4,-,TGTGCCAGCAGCCAAGGAACAGGGGGGCGTGAAAAACTGTTTTTT,CASSQGTGGREKLFF
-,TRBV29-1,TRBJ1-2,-,TGCAGCGTTAGTTTAGGACAAGGAGGCTACACCTTC,CSVSLGQGGYTF
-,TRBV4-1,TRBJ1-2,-,TGCGCCAGCAGCCAAGATATAATCTCGGGGGGTAAAGGCTACACCTTC,CASSQDIISGGKGYTF
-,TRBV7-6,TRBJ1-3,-,TGTGCCAGCAGCTTAGCCGGCAGGGGTTATGGAAACACCATATATTTT,CASSLAGRGYGNTIYF